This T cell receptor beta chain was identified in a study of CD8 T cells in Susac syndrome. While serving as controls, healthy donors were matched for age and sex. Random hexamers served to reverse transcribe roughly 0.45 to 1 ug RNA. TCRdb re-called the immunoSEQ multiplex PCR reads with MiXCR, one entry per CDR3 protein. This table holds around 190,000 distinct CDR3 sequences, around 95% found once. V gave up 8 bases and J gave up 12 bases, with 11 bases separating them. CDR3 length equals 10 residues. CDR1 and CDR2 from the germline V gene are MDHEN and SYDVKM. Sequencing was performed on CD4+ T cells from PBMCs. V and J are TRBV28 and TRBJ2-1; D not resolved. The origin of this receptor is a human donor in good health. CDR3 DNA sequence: TGTGCCAGCGGGGTTTTGACGCAGTTCTTC. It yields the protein CASGVLTQFF.